This entry lists 20 T cell receptor beta chains sequenced from one sample in a study of shared clonotypes between healthy human individuals. Here immunoSEQ multiplex PCR was the method, and the copy in TCRdb shows in-frame clones only, minus some. Here the sample spans fewer than 850,000 clones, approximately 79% being singletons. Material for sequencing was memory CD4+ T cells sorted from blood. Subset noted: CD45RA-negative fraction. Receptor source: a woman aged 30 to 39 in good health.

This clone was detected only once. This CDR3 is also generated by other DNA sequences in the sample. The rearrangement uses TRBV11-2 and TRBJ2-7; D gene uncertain. The CDR3 sequence is 14 residues long. V lost 1 base and J 1 base, leaving 8 bases between the germline ends. Germline CDR1 is SGHAT and CDR2 is FQNNGV. This CDR3 reads CASSLGPTSYEQYF. In nucleotides, the CDR3 is TGTGCCAGCAGCTTAGGTCCTACTTCCTACGAGCAGTACTTC.

The gene calls are TRBV4-1 and TRBJ1-2; 7 bases line up with TRBD1. Germline V gives CDR1 MGHRA, CDR2 YSYEKL. Trimming removed 5 bases from V and 1 base from J; junction bases left unmatched: 7. The CDR3 contains 15 residues. The CDR3, as DNA: TGCGCCAGCAGCTCGGACAGGCTCATTAACTATGGCTACACCTTC. Protein product: CASSSDRLINYGYTF.

This clone was observed at least ten times. Other DNA variants within this sample encode the same CDR3. The CDR3 DNA reads as TGTGCCAGCAGCTCCCAGCGGGATCAGCCCCAGCATTTT. Its protein product is CASSSQRDQPQHF. The J gene is TRBJ1-5, the V gene TRBV7-2; D call uncertain. Deletions cut 4 bases from V and 5 bases from J, with 9 bases between. The CDR3 length is 13 residues. Germline CDR1 reads SGHTA; CDR2 reads FQGNSA. Variable domain in full (rest from reference TRBV7-2 and TRBJ1-5): GAGVSQSPSNKVTEKGKDVELRCDPISGHTALYWYRQSLGQGLEFLIYFQGNSAPDKSGLPSDRFSAERTGGSVSTLTIQRTQQEDSAVYLCASSSQRDQPQHFGDGTRLSIL.

This chain links TRBV15 with TRBJ1-4, with TRBD1 as a possible D gene (5 bases). The V end was cut by 5 bases, the J end by 8 bases, with 15 bases between. Germline CDR1 and CDR2: LNHNV and YYDKDF (reference sequence). This CDR3 region has 14 residues. CDR3 residues: CATSGGGYREKLFF. CDR3 bases: TGTGCCACCAGCGGGGGAGGGTATCGGGAAAAACTGTTTTTT.

The V and J genes are TRBV23-1 and TRBJ2-5; 9 nucleotides align to TRBD1. The DNA end is more similar to TRBJ2-7, so the J call may be wrong. TRBV23-1 is recorded as an ORF, its role being uncertain. This CDR3 is built from 15 residues. The CDR3 reads CASSQAGQGSYEQYF. In DNA, the CDR3 is TGCGCCAGCAGTCAGGCGGGACAGGGCTCCTACGAGCAGTACTTC.

V usage is TRBV15 and J usage is TRBJ2-2; perhaps D is TRBD1 or TRBD2 (6 bases each). Germline-derived CDR1 and CDR2 are LNHNV and YYDKDF (reference sequence). The length of the CDR3 is 15 residues. V shed 5 bases and J shed 9 bases, with 19 bases lying between them. Written as DNA, the CDR3 is TGTGCCACCAGCTCCTTAGGGGGGAGTCACCGGGAGCTGTTTTTT. Amino acid sequence: CATSSLGGSHRELFF.

This chain links TRBV10-3 with TRBJ2-1, with D perhaps matching TRBD1 or TRBD2 (5 bases each). This CDR3 region has 13 residues. Looked up from germline, CDR1 is ENHRY and CDR2 is SYGVKD. Deletions cut 4 bases from V and 8 bases from J, with 12 bases between. CDR3 sequence: CAISVRQRDEQFF. Written as DNA, the CDR3 is TGTGCCATCAGTGTACGACAGAGGGATGAGCAGTTCTTC.

V usage is TRBV5-1 and J usage is TRBJ2-1; D unclear. CDR3 length equals 15 residues. Germline lookup yields CDR1 SGHRS and CDR2 YFSETQ. Trimming took 1 base from V and 5 from J, leaving 13 bases between them. The chain's CDR3 is CASSLSGLRDNEQFF. In DNA, the CDR3 is TGCGCCAGCAGCTTGTCAGGTCTACGGGACAATGAGCAGTTCTTC.

The chain has TRBV25-1 and TRBJ1-4, with D uncertain. CDR3 length: 14 amino acids. Germline V gives CDR1 MGHDK, CDR2 SYGVNS. Trimming left V 4 bases short and J 5 bases short, with 11 bases between. DNA of the CDR3: TGTGCCAGCAGTGCATTGGCCAAGAATGAAAAACTGTTTTTT. It codes for CASSALAKNEKLFF. Combining the CDR3 with reference TRBV25-1 and TRBJ1-4 gives the whole variable domain EADIYQTPRYLVIGTGKKITLECSQTMGHDKMYWYQQDPGMELHLIHYSYGVNSTEKGDLSSESTVSRIRTEHFPLTLESARPSHTSQYLCASSALAKNEKLFFGSGTQLSVL.

The chain links TRBV27 to TRBJ2-1; unclear D gene. The CDR3 is 14 residues long. With 4 bases removed from V and 8 bases from J, the gap between germline ends came to 15 bases. Germline V lookup: CDR1 MNHEY, CDR2 SMNVEV (reference sequence). CDR3: CASSSSLGGDEQFF. DNA for the CDR3: TGTGCCAGCAGTTCGTCCCTGGGTGGCGATGAGCAGTTCTTC.

The chain combines TRBV18 with TRBJ2-2; 11 nucleotides align to TRBD2. The CDR3 contains 19 residues. With V trimmed by 1 base and J by 3 bases, 10 bases remained unmatched. CDR1 and CDR2 from the germline V gene are KGHSH and LQKENI. CDR3 loop: CASSPRILAGALDTGELFF. CDR3 DNA sequence: TGTGCCAGCTCACCACGTATACTAGCGGGAGCGTTGGACACCGGGGAGCTGTTTTTT.

V gene TRBV28 combines with J gene TRBJ1-5; D not certain. Trimming cost V 6 bases and J 3 bases, with 12 bases left between them. This CDR3 has 14 amino acids. Germline V lookup: CDR1 MDHEN, CDR2 SYDVKM. The CDR3 sequence: CASSLGRNNQPQHF. The CDR3 coding sequence is TGTGCCAGCAGCCTCGGACGGAACAATCAGCCCCAGCATTTT.

The CDR3 loop is CASSIEGLIAEKLFF. CDR3 DNA sequence: TGTGCCAGTAGTATCGAGGGACTTATTGCTGAAAAACTGTTTTTT. This chain connects TRBV19 to TRBJ1-4, with D possibly matching TRBD1 (5 bases). V shed 3 bases and J shed 7 bases, with 15 bases lying between them. The CDR3 is made up of 15 amino acids. Germline CDR1 is LNHDA and CDR2 is SQIVND (reference sequence).

The chain joins TRBV9 to TRBJ2-2, with D uncertain. Germline CDR1 reads SGDLS; CDR2 reads YYNGEE. The V gene lost 0 bases and the J gene lost 8 bases, with 11 bases spanning the gap. The CDR3 length is 14 residues. CDR3 DNA sequence: TGTGCCAGCAGCGTAGTCCCTCTTCGGGGGGAGCTGTTTTTT. This gives the protein CASSVVPLRGELFF.

A word on this clone: This sample includes further DNA sequences coding for the same CDR3. V and J are TRBV6-6 and TRBJ2-4; the D is unclear. V was shortened by 0 bases and J by 4 bases, with 7 bases between the two germline ends. The CDR3 is 14 amino acids. Germline V gives CDR1 MNHNY, CDR2 SVGAGI (reference sequence). The CDR3 loop is CASSYSTAKNIQYF. CDR3 bases: TGTGCCAGCAGTTACTCGACGGCTAAAAACATTCAGTACTTC.

The chain joins TRBV12-1 to TRBJ1-2. TRBV12-1 is recorded as a pseudogene. CDR3 length: 12 amino acids. DNA of the CDR3: TGTGCCAGCAGCTTGCGGGGATATGGCTACACCTTC. Its translation: CASSLRGYGYTF.

The chain links TRBV5-1 to TRBJ2-5, with 11 bases lining up with TRBD2. V lost 0 bases, J lost 5 bases, and 9 bases stayed unmatched. The CDR3 spans 17 residues. The germline CDR1 and CDR2 sequences are SGHRS and YFSETQ. CDR3 protein: CASSLALAGAWLETQYF. Here the CDR3 DNA reads TGCGCCAGCAGCTTGGCACTAGCGGGAGCTTGGTTGGAGACCCAGTACTTC.

V usage is TRBV18 and J usage is TRBJ2-2; 11 nucleotides line up with TRBD2. The length of the CDR3 is 16 residues. Germline V gene lookup returns CDR1 KGHSH and CDR2 LQKENI. After removal of 8 bases from V and 1 base from J, the junction contained 6 bases not matched to a gene. In DNA, the CDR3 is TGTGCCAGCGGGCCGGGACTAGCGGTGAACACCGGGGAGCTGTTTTTT. This translates into CASGPGLAVNTGELFF.

The V gene is TRBV5-1, the J gene TRBJ2-2; D may be TRBD1 (6 bases). The CDR3 loop spans 15 amino acids. Germline CDR1 is SGHRS and CDR2 is YFSETQ. V was trimmed by 4 bases and J by 5 bases, leaving 15 bases between them. In nucleotides, the CDR3 is TGCGCCAGCAGCCGGACAGACCAAATAACCGGGGAGCTGTTTTTT. Its protein is CASSRTDQITGELFF.

The chain has TRBV5-1 and TRBJ1-1, with D perhaps TRBD1 (6 bases). Germline CDR1 reads SGHRS; CDR2 reads YFSETQ. The CDR3 has 17 residues. Deletions cut 3 bases from V and 6 bases from J, with 24 bases between. DNA for the CDR3: TGCGCCAGCAGCTCCCACAGGGAGGGGATTTTGGTCGCTGAAGCTTTCTTT. Amino acid sequence: CASSSHREGILVAEAFF. Supplemented by reference TRBV5-1 and TRBJ1-1, the full variable domain reads KAGVTQTPRYLIKTRGQQVTLSCSPISGHRSVSWYQQTPGQGLQFLFEYFSETQRNKGNFPGRFSGRQFSNSRSEMNVSTLELGDSALYLCASSSHREGILVAEAFFGQGTRLTVV.